The TCR beta chain under discussion was sequenced for a study of graft-versus-host responses after intestinal transplantation. Study-wide results and limits: The highest levels of circulating GvH clones went along with early declines in HvG clones after transplant. Subjects displaying graft-donor T cell macrochimerism possessed elevated graft-versus-host to host-versus-graft clonal ratios inside allografts.

As regards this clone: Its target is not known.

Assay: immunoSEQ multiplex PCR; the TCRdb copy retains only in-frame clones and omits some. The table lists some 140,000 clones, approximately 90% of them singletons. The sample here was unstimulated CD4+ T cells sorted from spleen or lymph node cells, taken before intestinal transplant. The TCR comes from a human donor who received an intestinal transplant.

CDR3 protein: CASSFDRSPETQYF. The DNA of the CDR3 is TGCGCCAGCAGCTTCGACAGGAGCCCAGAGACCCAGTACTTC. V gene TRBV5-1 combines with J gene TRBJ2-5; D is perhaps TRBD1 (6 bases). V lost 2 bases to trimming and J lost 4 bases, with 12 bases between them. This CDR3 has 14 residues. Germline V gene sequence: CDR1 SGHRS, CDR2 YFSETQ.